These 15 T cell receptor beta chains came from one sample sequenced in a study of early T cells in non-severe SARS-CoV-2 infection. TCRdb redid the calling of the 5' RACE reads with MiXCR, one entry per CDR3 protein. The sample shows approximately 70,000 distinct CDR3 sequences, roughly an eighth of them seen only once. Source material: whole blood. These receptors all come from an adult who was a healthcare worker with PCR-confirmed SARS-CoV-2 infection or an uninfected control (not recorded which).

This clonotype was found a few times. CDR3 sequence (DNA): TGTGCCAGTAGTATCCGGGGGCGAGCTGAAAAACTGTTTTTT. Encoded protein: CASSIRGRAEKLFF. V gene TRBV19 combines with J gene TRBJ1-4; D might be TRBD1 (6 bases). This CDR3 contains 14 residues. Germline loops: CDR1 LNHDA, CDR2 SQIVND (reference sequence). V was cut by 3 bases and J by 7 bases, with 12 bases left in between. Complete variable domain (other parts from reference TRBV19 and TRBJ1-4): DGGITQSPKYLFRKEGQNVTLSCEQNLNHDAMYWYRQDPGQGLRLIYYSQIVNDFQKGDIAEGYSVSREKKESFPLTVTSAQKNPTAFYLCASSIRGRAEKLFFGSGTQLSVL.

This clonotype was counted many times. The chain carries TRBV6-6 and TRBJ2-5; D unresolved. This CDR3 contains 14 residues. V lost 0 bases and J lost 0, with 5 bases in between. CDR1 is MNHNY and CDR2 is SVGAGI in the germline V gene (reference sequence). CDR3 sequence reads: CASSYSLYQETQYF. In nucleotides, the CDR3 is TGTGCCAGCAGTTACTCCCTCTACCAAGAGACCCAGTACTTC.

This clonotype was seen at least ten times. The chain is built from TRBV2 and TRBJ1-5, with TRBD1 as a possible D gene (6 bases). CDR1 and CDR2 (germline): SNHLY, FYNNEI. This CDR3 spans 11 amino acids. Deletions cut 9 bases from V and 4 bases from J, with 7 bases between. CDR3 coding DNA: TGTGCCAGTGGACAGAATCAGCCCCAGCATTTT. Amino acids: CASGQNQPQHF.

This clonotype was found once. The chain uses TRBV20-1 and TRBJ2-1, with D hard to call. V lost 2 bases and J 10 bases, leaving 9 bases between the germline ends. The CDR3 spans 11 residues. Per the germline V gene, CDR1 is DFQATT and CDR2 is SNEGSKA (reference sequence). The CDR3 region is CSARSGLEQFF. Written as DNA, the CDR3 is TGCAGTGCTAGAAGTGGGCTAGAGCAGTTCTTC.

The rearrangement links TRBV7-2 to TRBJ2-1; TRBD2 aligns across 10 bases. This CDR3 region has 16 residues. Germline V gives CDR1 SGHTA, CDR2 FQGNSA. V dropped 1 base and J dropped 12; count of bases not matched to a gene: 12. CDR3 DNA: TGTGCCAGCAGCTTAGGGCCCCAGCGGGGGGGCATTTGGCAGTTCTTC. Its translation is CASSLGPQRGGIWQFF.

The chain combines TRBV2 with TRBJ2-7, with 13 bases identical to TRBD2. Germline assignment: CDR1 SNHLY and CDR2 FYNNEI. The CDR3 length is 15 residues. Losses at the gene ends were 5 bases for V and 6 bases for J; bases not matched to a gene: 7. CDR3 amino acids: CASSPLAGGPSEQYF. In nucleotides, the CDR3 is TGTGCCAGCAGTCCACTAGCGGGAGGGCCAAGCGAGCAGTACTTC.

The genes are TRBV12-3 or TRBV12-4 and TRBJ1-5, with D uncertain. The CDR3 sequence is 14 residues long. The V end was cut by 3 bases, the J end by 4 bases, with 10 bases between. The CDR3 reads CASSFPGLNQPQHF. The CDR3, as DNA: TGTGCCAGCAGTTTTCCGGGGTTGAATCAGCCCCAGCATTTT.

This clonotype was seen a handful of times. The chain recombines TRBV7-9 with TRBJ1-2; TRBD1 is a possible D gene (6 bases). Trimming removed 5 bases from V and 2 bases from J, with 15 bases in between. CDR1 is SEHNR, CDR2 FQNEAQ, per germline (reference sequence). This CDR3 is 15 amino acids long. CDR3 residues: CASSRPGQMNYGYTF. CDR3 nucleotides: TGTGCCAGCAGCCGACCGGGACAAATGAACTATGGCTACACCTTC. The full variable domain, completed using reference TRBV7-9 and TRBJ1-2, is DTGVSQNPRHKITKRGQNVTFRCDPISEHNRLYWYRQTLGQGPEFLTYFQNEAQLEKSRLLSDRFSAERPKGSFSTLEIQRTEQGDSAMYLCASSRPGQMNYGYTFGSGTRLTVV.

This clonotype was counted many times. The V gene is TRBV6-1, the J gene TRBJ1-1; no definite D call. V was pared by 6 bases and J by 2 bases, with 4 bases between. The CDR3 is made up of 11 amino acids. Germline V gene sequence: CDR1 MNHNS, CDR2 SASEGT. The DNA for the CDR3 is TGTGCCAGCAGATTAAACACTGAAGCTTTCTTT. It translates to CASRLNTEAFF.

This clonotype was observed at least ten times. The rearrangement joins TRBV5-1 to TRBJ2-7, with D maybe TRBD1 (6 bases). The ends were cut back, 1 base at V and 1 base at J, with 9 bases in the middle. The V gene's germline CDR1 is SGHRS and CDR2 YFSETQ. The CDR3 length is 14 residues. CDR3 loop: CASSLRTASYEQYF. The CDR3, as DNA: TGCGCCAGCAGCTTGCGGACAGCTTCCTACGAGCAGTACTTC.

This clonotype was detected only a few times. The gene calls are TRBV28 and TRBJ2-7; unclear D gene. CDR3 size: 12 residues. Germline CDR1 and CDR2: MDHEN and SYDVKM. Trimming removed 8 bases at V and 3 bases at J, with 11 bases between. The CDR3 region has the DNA TGTGCCAGCCGATCCAAGGTCTACGAGCAGTACTTC. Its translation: CASRSKVYEQYF.

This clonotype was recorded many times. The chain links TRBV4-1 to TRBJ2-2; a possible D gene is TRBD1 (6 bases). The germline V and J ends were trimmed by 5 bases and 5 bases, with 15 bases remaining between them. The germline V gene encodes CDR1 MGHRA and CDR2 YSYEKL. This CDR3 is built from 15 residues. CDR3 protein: CASSTYRVDTGELFF. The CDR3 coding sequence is TGCGCCAGCAGCACATACAGGGTCGATACCGGGGAGCTGTTTTTT.

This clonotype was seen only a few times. CDR3 loop: CASSTLVTVHEQFF. CDR3 in DNA: TGTGCCAGCAGTACACTAGTGACGGTCCATGAGCAGTTCTTC. This sequence joins TRBV6-2 or TRBV6-3 and TRBJ2-1; D is possibly TRBD2 (5 bases). Germline CDR1 and CDR2: MNHEY and SVGEGT. Trimming shortened V by 5 bases and J by 8 bases, and 16 bases separated the two germline ends. CDR3 length: 14 amino acids.

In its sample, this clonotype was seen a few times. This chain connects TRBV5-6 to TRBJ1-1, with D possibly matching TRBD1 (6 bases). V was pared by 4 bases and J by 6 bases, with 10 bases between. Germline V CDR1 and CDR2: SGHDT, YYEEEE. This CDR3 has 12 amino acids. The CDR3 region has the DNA TGTGCCAGCAGCGTACAGGGAGCTGAAGCTTTCTTT. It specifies CASSVQGAEAFF.

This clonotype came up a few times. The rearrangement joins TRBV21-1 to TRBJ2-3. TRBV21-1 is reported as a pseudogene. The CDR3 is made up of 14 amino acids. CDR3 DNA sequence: TGTGCCAGCAGCAAGCGGCAGGTCACAGATACGCAGTTTTTT. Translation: CASSKRQVTDTQFF.